This paragraph covers one TCR beta chain sequence. Its cognate antigen has yet to be identified. There are no base qualities to consult, and no much larger clone falls within one base. The data stem from a study of cytomegalovirus exposure and HLA in healthy donors (dated by TCRdb to about 2017). Regarding the research as a whole: In an earlier analysis of roughly 500 of the donors, 250 to 300 Gb of sequence data and 117 million unique TCR beta sequences from roughly 200 million T cells were reported. Roughly 300 gigabases of sequencing data and around 87 million unique TCR sequences were included in an early release covering roughly 600 HLA-typed donors. Of the approximately 400 genotyped donors, 65% to 90% were placed in the genetic ancestry cluster associated with self-reported Caucasian donors. The study aimed to test whether cataloging public T cell receptors could reveal signatures of past pathogen exposure. The study used immunosequencing to profile the T cell repertoires of several hundred subjects and linked those repertoires to cytomegalovirus serostatus. Besides the first cohort of 550 to 750 subjects, a separate validation cohort made up of roughly 130 different subjects was used. To predict cytomegalovirus infection status, the study combined high-throughput TCR immunosequencing, statistical association of individual TCRs with disease status, and machine learning. In a later analysis, previously published TCR beta repertoires from 670 or so donors were re-analyzed and high-resolution HLA genotyping was added so that TCR occurrence patterns could be studied. Rather than drawing on any new phenotypic data, the later analysis identified candidate immune exposures from TCR beta sequences and the way those sequences occurred across donors. In an earlier analysis of 500 to 650 of the donors, high-throughput TCR beta sequencing was used to judge whether each TCR beta V gene segment behaved as functional or pseudogenic. Alongside the repertoire data, information on donor age, sex, ethnicity and CMV serostatus was compiled. A later genetic analysis used genome-wide SNP genotypes for about 65% of the 666 donors, treating that subset as a discovery cohort. All discovery cohort repertoires had been generated using a single sequencing platform. Class I and class II HLA loci were covered by the typing at four-digit resolution. Typing coverage varied by locus: about 629-640 donors for A, B, C, DRB1 and DQB1; some 520 for DQA1; about 570 for DPA1; about 450 for DPB1. Roughly 5 DR-DQ haplotypes were handled as single units for association and clustering because linkage in the cohort was strong. On average, roughly 240,000 unique TCR beta nucleotide sequences were sequenced per donor among several hundred genotyped donors of the cohort, with 15% to 20% of those sequences being non-productive.

The study at large found these results: The earlier analysis of 450 to 700 of the donors excluded around 17 rarely observed V segments, including chromosome 9 orphons, because counts were too low. Sequencing depth was assumed to be roughly uniform across donors in the presence/absence analyses, though that assumption may not hold. In both the original and validation cohorts, the classifier was reported to diagnose cytomegalovirus status with high specificity and sensitivity. Several of the top co-occurrence clusters appeared to be linked to parvovirus B19, influenza, CMV and Epstein-Barr virus, according to a later analysis. The study gave a list of some 150 TCR beta chains associated with cytomegalovirus. Linkage disequilibrium might explain the correlated functional status among segregating V segments, but an unknown experimental factor could not be excluded. While some public TCRs were present in many individuals, most TCR sequences turned up only very rarely across donors. A later analysis associated around 16,000 TCR beta sequences with specific HLA alleles at a false discovery rate of 0.05. When HLA alleles, especially DR and DQ, strongly co-occurred, TCR associations were difficult to assign to individual alleles. The only immune exposure information available for the cohort was CMV serostatus. Because some donors lacked HLA typing at each locus, the association tests relied only on the typed subset. In an earlier analysis of some 550 of the donors, most TCR beta V segments were observed in productive rearrangements about 87% or about 30% of the time, broadly matching IMGT annotations. A further reported finding was that TCR beta sequences accurately predicted the HLA-A and HLA-B alleles for most subjects in the first cohort. V-gene and J-gene trimming of TCR beta chains was associated with a missense DCLRE1C variant in a later genetic analysis, and the association was replicated in an independent cohort. A group of highly shared sequence variants was considered likely to be a technical artifact of the sequencing pipeline. According to the authors, the approach could potentially be generalized to other disease states and immunological phenotypes. Compared with equally common non-associated chains, HLA-associated TCR beta chains in a later analysis were more clonally expanded and had lower generation probabilities. Only TCR beta chains were sequenced in this cohort, and the absence of alpha or paired-chain data limited detectable features. The 87-base-pair reads could not distinguish some IMGT-functional V segments, including TRBV6-2 and TRBV6-3, so those segments were excluded. A later genetic analysis reported fewer N-insertions in productive TCRs among donors in an Asian-associated ancestry cluster than the roughly 700-donor mean. Three of the identified cytomegalovirus-associated TCR beta chains were confirmed in vitro to be specific for cytomegalovirus antigens. According to a later analysis, TCR association rates differed among HLA loci, with DRB1 alleles showing the most associated TCRs and HLA-C alleles showing the fewest. A later analysis found that most CMV-associated TCR beta chains appeared HLA-restricted, with HLA associations seemingly driven largely by CMV exposure.

The CDR3 has 15 amino acids, counting the end cysteine and phenylalanine. Only the CDR3 region is kept as DNA, spanning 45 bases read in frame from base 1. Reading the germline V gene gives CDR1 KGHSH and CDR2 LQKENI. V gives up 0 bases and J gives up 2 bases, and the segment between their germline ends measures 10 bases. Library creation used the immunoSEQ multiplex PCR assay. A mixture of 60 forward primers for TCR Vbeta segments and 13 reverse primers for TCR Jbeta segments was used in the multiplex PCR. Amplification of the CDR3 region of rearranged TCR beta genes was performed with a multiplex PCR assay on genomic DNA. The amplified TCR beta libraries were sequenced on the Illumina HiSeq System as 87-base-pair reads. The original methods were these. In a later analysis, tens of millions of unique TCR beta chains were counted across the roughly 610 repertoires, and approximately 11 million of these chains were shared by at least two donors. A nearest-neighbor algorithm error-corrected the raw reads and collapsed the reads into unique sequences, merging closely related sequences to remove PCR and sequencing errors. To assign V, D and J gene segments, CDR3 sequences were aligned to IMGT reference sequences. For a sequence to be retained, a match of at least six nucleotides was required to both a V gene segment and a J gene segment. Rearrangements were classified as productive when the CDR3 lacked stop codons and remained in frame with V and J, and all other rearrangements were classified as non-productive. Following IMGT convention, CDR3 was defined as the stretch from the second conserved V-encoded cysteine to the conserved J-encoded phenylalanine. In an earlier analysis of around 600 of the donors, sequences lacking an unambiguous match to a single V gene segment were excluded. In an earlier analysis of 587 of the donors, V segments were called functional above 56.7% productive rearrangements and were called segregating when the between-donor standard deviation exceeded 5%. A statistical classification framework was built to diagnose cytomegalovirus status from the catalog of TCR beta chain sequences. A later analysis assigned V and J genes by comparing TCR nucleotide sequences with IMGT/GENE-DB human TR gene sequences. The TCRdist pipeline was used in a later analysis to assign CDR3 sequences and most-parsimonious VDJ recombination scenarios. In a later analysis, each TCR beta chain was defined by its CDR3 amino acid sequence together with its V-gene family, and reads lacking a unique V-gene family were excluded. A later analysis removed roughly 590 highly shared, low-generation-probability nucleotide sequences to deal with suspected cross-contamination and a sequencing artifact. A later analysis calculated a clonal expansion index for each public chain from normalized within-repertoire ranks of inferred template counts. In a later analysis, generation probabilities were computed using a VDJ recombination model fitted to out-of-frame rearrangements, and the results were checked against IGoR. Hypergeometric tests were used in a later analysis to score TCR-TCR, TCR-HLA and TCR-CMV co-occurrence, with a repertoire-size bias correction applied to the TCR pairs. False discovery rates were estimated in a later analysis by permuting HLA or CMV assignments 20 times. A later analysis grouped co-occurring TCRs with DBSCAN, adding TCRdist sequence similarity when clustering within HLA-allele-positive subsets. For co-occurrence clustering, repertoires with fewer than 30,000 or more than 120,000 public chains were excluded, along with several repertoires with anomalous nucleotide sharing. The immuneACCESS repertoire file appears here via TCRdb, limited to in-frame rearrangements. These files lack a portion of the clones; in checked studies, under half of the deficit traces to unresolved V genes, and the cause of the others is not known. Clonal size and the V and J genes are those of that table, whereas D and trimming came from the DNA. This sample lists 130,000 or so clones; approximately 8.7% were detected once. Clones ranked in the top ten supply 5.5% of the sample.

The cohort was made up of 666 healthy bone marrow donors. Cohort members were all nominally healthy when sampled, although unrecorded immune exposures were likely present. The donor tested CMV seronegative, placing the donor among the 352 seronegative members of the cohort. A peripheral blood sample was collected from each donor, and TCR beta sequencing was performed on peripheral blood mononuclear cells. Genomic DNA was extracted from the blood cell samples with the Qiagen DNeasy Blood Extraction Kit. Source material: PBMCs. The sequence is built from TRBV18 and TRBJ2-5, with no confidently assigned D gene. This clonotype originated in a middle-aged man in good health and CMV-seronegative. The bases read TGTGCCAGCTCACCACCGTCGCGAGTGCAAGAGACCCAGTACTTC. This codes for CASSPPSRVQETQYF. Joined to the reference TRBV18 and TRBJ2-5 proteins, this CDR3 gives the full variable domain: NAGVMQNPRHLVRRRGQEARLRCSPMKGHSHVYWYRQLPEEGLKFMVYLQKENIIDESGMPKERFSAEFPKEGPSILRIQQVVRGDSAAYFCASSPPSRVQETQYFGPGTRLLVL.